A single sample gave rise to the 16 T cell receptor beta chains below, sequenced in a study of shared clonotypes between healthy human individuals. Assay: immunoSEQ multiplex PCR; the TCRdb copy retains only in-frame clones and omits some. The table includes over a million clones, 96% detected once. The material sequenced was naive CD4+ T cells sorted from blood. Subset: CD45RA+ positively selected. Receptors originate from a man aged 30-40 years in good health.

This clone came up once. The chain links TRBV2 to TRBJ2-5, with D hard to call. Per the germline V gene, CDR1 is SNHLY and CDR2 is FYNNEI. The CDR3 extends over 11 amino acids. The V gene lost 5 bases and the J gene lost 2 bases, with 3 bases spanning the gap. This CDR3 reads CASSIQETQYF. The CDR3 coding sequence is TGTGCCAGCAGTATACAAGAGACCCAGTACTTC.

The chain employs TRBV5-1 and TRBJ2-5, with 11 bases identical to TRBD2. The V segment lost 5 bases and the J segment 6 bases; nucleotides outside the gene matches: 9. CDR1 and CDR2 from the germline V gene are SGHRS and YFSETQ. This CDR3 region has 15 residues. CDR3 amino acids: CASRTGLADTQTQYF. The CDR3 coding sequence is TGCGCCAGCAGAACGGGACTAGCGGACACACAGACCCAGTACTTC.

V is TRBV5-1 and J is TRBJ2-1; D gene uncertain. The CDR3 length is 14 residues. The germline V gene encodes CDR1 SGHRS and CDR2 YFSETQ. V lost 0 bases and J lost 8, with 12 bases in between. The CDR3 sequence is CASSLDVSMDEQFF. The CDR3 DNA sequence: TGCGCCAGCAGCTTGGACGTATCAATGGATGAGCAGTTCTTC.

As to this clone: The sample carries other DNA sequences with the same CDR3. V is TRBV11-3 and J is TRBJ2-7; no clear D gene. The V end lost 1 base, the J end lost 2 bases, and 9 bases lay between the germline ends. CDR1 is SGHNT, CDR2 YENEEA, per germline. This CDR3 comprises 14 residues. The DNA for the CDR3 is TGTGCCAGCAGCTTAGGACGTGGGACCTACGAGCAGTACTTC. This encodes CASSLGRGTYEQYF. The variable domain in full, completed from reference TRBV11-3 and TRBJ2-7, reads EAGVVQSPRYKIIEKKQPVAFWCNPISGHNTLYWYLQNLGQGPELLIRYENEEAVDDSQLPKDRFSAERLKGVDSTLKIQPAELGDSAVYLCASSLGRGTYEQYFGPGTRLTVT.

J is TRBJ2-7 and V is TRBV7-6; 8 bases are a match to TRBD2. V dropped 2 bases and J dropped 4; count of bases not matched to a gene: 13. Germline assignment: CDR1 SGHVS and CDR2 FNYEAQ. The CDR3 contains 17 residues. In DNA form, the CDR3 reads TGTGCCAGCAGCTTATGGGCCGGGAGGGATTTTAAATACGAGCAGTACTTC. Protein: CASSLWAGRDFKYEQYF. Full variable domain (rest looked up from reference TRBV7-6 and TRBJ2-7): GAGVSQSPRYKVTKRGQDVALRCDPISGHVSLYWYRQALGQGPEFLTYFNYEAQQDKSGLPNDRFSAERPEGSISTLTIQRTEQRDSAMYRCASSLWAGRDFKYEQYFGPGTRLTVT.

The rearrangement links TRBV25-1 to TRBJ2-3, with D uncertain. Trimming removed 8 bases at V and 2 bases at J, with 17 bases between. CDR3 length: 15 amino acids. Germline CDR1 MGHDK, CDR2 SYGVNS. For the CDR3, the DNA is TGTGCCAGCGCCCCGGTTGGTACGTACACAGATACGCAGTATTTT. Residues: CASAPVGTYTDTQYF.

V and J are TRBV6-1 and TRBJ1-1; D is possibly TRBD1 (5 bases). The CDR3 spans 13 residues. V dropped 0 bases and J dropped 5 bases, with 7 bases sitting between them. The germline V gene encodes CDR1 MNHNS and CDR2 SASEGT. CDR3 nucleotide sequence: TGTGCCAGCAGTGAAGCTTGGGGGACTGAAGCTTTCTTT. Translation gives CASSEAWGTEAFF.

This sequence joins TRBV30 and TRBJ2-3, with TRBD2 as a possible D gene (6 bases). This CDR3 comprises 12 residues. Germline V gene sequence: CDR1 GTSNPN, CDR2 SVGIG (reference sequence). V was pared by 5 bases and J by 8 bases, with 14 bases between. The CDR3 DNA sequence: TGTGCCTGGGTCCGGGCAGCGGGTACGCAGTATTTT. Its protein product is CAWVRAAGTQYF.

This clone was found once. Written as DNA, the CDR3 is TGTGCCAGCAGCCAGCCGGCCGGGGCGTCCTCTGGGGCCAACGTCCTGACTTTC. This gives the protein CASSQPAGASSGANVLTF. V is TRBV4-2 and J is TRBJ2-6; tentatively, D is TRBD1 or TRBD2 (5 bases each). Trimming took off 3 bases at V and 0 bases at J, with 15 bases between the two ends. Germline-derived CDR1 and CDR2 are LGHNA and YNFKEQ. This CDR3 has 18 amino acids.

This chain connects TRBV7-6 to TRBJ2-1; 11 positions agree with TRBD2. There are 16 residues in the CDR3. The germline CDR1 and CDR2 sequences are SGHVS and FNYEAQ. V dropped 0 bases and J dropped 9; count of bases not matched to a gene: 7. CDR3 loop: CASSLAGVSGRAEQFF. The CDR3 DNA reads TGTGCCAGCAGCTTAGCGGGAGTTAGCGGGAGGGCTGAGCAGTTCTTC.

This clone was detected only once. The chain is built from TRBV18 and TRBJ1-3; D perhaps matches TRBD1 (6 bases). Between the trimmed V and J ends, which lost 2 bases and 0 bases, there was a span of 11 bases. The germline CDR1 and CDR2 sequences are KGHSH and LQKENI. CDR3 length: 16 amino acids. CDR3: CASSPKQGLSGNTIYF. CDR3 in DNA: TGTGCCAGCTCACCAAAACAGGGTCTCTCTGGAAACACCATATATTTT. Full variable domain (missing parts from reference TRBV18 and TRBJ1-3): NAGVMQNPRHLVRRRGQEARLRCSPMKGHSHVYWYRQLPEEGLKFMVYLQKENIIDESGMPKERFSAEFPKEGPSILRIQQVVRGDSAAYFCASSPKQGLSGNTIYFGEGSWLTVV.

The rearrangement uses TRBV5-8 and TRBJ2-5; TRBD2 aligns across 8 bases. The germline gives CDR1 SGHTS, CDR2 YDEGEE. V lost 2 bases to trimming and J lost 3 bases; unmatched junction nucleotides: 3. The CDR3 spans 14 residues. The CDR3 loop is CASSFGGRKETQYF. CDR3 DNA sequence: TGTGCCAGCAGCTTCGGCGGGAGGAAAGAGACCCAGTACTTC.

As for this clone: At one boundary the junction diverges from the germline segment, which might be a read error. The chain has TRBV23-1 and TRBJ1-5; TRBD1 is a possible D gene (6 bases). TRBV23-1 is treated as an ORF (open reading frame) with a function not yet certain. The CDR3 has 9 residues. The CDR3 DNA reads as TGCGCCAGCAGTCGAGAACAGGGTTTT. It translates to CASSREQGF.

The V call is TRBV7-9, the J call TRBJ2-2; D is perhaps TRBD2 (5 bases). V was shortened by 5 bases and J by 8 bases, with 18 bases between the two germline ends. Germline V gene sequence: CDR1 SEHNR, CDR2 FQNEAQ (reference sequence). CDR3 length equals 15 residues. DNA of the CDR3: TGTGCCAGCAGCCCAAACTTAGCGAACTTTGGGGAGCTGTTTTTT. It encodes CASSPNLANFGELFF.

The DNA for the CDR3 is TGCAGCGTTGAATTCCCAGGGGGTTATCAGCCCCAGCATTTT. It codes for CSVEFPGGYQPQHF. The chain combines TRBV29-1 with TRBJ1-5, with TRBD1 matching over 7 bases. This CDR3 contains 14 residues. Losses at the gene ends were 2 bases for V and 5 bases for J; bases not matched to a gene: 6. From germline, CDR1 is SQVTM and CDR2 ANQGSEA.

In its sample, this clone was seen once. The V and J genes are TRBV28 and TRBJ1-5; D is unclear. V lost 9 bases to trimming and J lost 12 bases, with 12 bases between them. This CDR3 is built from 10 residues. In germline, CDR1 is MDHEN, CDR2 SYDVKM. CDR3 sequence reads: CARGKQGQHF. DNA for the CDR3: TGTGCCAGAGGGAAACAAGGCCAGCATTTT.